This T cell receptor (beta chain) stems from a study of T cells in Graves' hyperthyroidism and ophthalmopathy. Findings and limits, study-wide: Most thyroid-expanded clonotypes above 0.001 were also found in blood.

This clonotype was recorded at least ten times. What it recognizes is unknown. Using RNA transcripts as the source, TCR beta CDR3 regions were amplified. First-round RT-PCR targeting the TCR CDR3 was performed with the HTBI primer set. TCRdb independently ran MiXCR on the multiplex PCR reads; one entry per CDR3 protein. This table holds a few hundred thousand distinct CDR3 sequences, 17% found once. V lost 1 base, J lost 4 bases, and 20 bases lay in between. The CDR3 is made up of 18 amino acids. Germline V gene lookup returns CDR1 LGHDT and CDR2 YNNKEL (reference sequence). Enrolled ophthalmopathy patients presented with a Clinical Activity Score of at least 3, a NOSPECS grade of at least 4, and disease duration under 3 months.

This chain uses TRBV3-1 with TRBJ2-1; a weak D match, TRBD2 (6 bases). This TCR derives from a woman under 30 with Graves' ophthalmopathy. The material sequenced was blood. CDR3 loop: CASSQGGAGYFFYNEQFF. As DNA, the CDR3 is TGTGCCAGCAGCCAAGGAGGGGCGGGGTATTTCTTTTACAATGAGCAGTTCTTC.